Below are 5 T cell receptor beta chains sequenced from a single sample in a study of T cell responses to AZD1222 COVID-19 vaccine. The table came from immunoSEQ multiplex PCR; TCRdb's copy has only in-frame clones and leaves some out. In the table there are 90,000 to 120,000 clones, 75% to 90% of which are singletons. The input for sequencing was peripheral blood, taken on day 0 of AZD1222 vaccination. The source is an adult in good health.

The chain has TRBV28 and TRBJ1-1, with a weak D call TRBD1 (5 bases). Per germline, CDR1 MDHEN and CDR2 SYDVKM. This CDR3 spans 15 amino acids. The germline V and J ends were trimmed by 1 base and 0 bases, with 9 bases remaining between them. The CDR3: CASSLSGTLNTEAFF. DNA of the CDR3: TGTGCCAGCAGTTTATCGGGGACTCTGAACACTGAAGCTTTCTTT. Using reference TRBV28 and TRBJ1-1 for the parts outside the CDR3, the full variable domain is DVKVTQSSRYLVKRTGEKVFLECVQDMDHENMFWYRQDPGLGLRLIYFSYDVKMKEKGDIPEGYSVSREKKERFSLILESASTNQTSMYLCASSLSGTLNTEAFFGQGTRLTVV.

The chain uses TRBV6-5 and TRBJ2-7; possible D gene TRBD1, 5 bases. The CDR3 loop spans 12 amino acids. Germline CDR1 and CDR2: MNHEY and SVGAGI. V gave up 6 bases and J gave up 4 bases, with 10 bases separating them. CDR3 sequence reads: CASRGPGYEQYF. The CDR3 nucleotides read TGTGCCAGCAGGGGCCCAGGGTACGAGCAGTACTTC.

V gene TRBV9 combines with J gene TRBJ1-2; D may be TRBD1 (5 bases). The CDR3 length is 14 residues. Germline V lookup: CDR1 SGDLS, CDR2 YYNGEE. Between the trimmed V and J ends, which lost 3 bases and 7 bases, there was a span of 16 bases. CDR3 DNA sequence: TGTGCCAGCAGCGCCCCGGGACCGAATTCTGGCTACACCTTC. Its protein product is CASSAPGPNSGYTF.

V is TRBV10-2 and J is TRBJ1-4; no reliable D call. Germline lookup yields CDR1 WSHSY and CDR2 SAAADI. This CDR3 is built from 13 residues. V was cut by 7 bases and J by 3 bases, with 9 bases left in between. The DNA of the CDR3 is TGCGCCAGCACCGGCGGTCCTAATGAAAAACTGTTTTTT. Translating gives CASTGGPNEKLFF.

Notes on this clone: The same CDR3 is also encoded by other DNA sequences in this sample. This chain uses TRBV18 with TRBJ1-1; tentative D call: TRBD1 (6 bases). From germline, CDR1 is KGHSH and CDR2 LQKENI. The CDR3 has 14 amino acids. Trimming removed 3 bases at V and 5 bases at J, with 13 bases between. The CDR3 sequence: CASSPPTGLTEAFF. The CDR3 DNA reads TGTGCCAGCTCACCCCCGACAGGATTAACTGAAGCTTTCTTT.